This is a list of T cell receptor beta chains from one sample in a study of blood T cell repertoires in COVID-19. Sequencing was performed with immunoSEQ multiplex PCR; in TCRdb, only in-frame clones are kept and a portion is missing. The repertoire includes about 180,000 clones, 80% to 90% of them detected once, and more than 5% sits in the top ten. The sequencing input was peripheral blood. The source is a woman aged 50 to 65 with COVID-19, enrolled during active disease. Both conserved end residues are part of each CDR3. D genes are given only for firm matches. For some rows the clone size is stated as once, few or many, or as a class when expanded; others skip it.

size	length	J	V	D	CDR3
few	16	TRBJ2-4	TRBV28	TRBD1	CASSLPTGVPKNIQYF
-	13	TRBJ1-4	TRBV29-1	TRBD1	CSVDRGPWEKLFF
once	15	TRBJ1-2	TRBV28	-	CASSPQDRANYGYTF
-	14	TRBJ1-1	TRBV7-3	-	CASSLTEANTEAFF
-	14	TRBJ2-5	TRBV3-1/TRBV3-2	TRBD1	CAILSWTGRETQYF
-	15	TRBJ1-6	TRBV9	TRBD1	CASSSGQLHNSPLHF
-	16	TRBJ1-3	TRBV6-1	TRBD1	CASSVPGQGAGNTIYF
once	15	TRBJ2-3	TRBV18	-	CASSYRTTPGDTQYF
-	17	TRBJ2-1	TRBV18	TRBD2	CASSPPAGGTIYNEQFF
-	13	TRBJ2-7	TRBV2	-	CASSEETVYEQYF
-	13	TRBJ1-1	TRBV12-5	-	CASGSQVSTEAFF
-	14	TRBJ2-1	TRBV2	TRBD2	CANLVAGPYNEQFF
few	14	TRBJ1-3	TRBV7-2	TRBD1	CASSYRGPGNTIYF
few	11	TRBJ2-1	TRBV5-1	-	CASSLGVGQFF
few	11	TRBJ1-6	TRBV27	-	CARSYNSPLHF
-	14	TRBJ2-7	TRBV7-8	-	CASSIPGVASEQYF
-	14	TRBJ1-4	TRBV18	-	CASSPPGPGEKLFF
-	14	TRBJ1-5	TRBV28	TRBD1	CASSSGQGRQPQHF
-	15	TRBJ2-7	TRBV10-3	TRBD1	CAIREDRGLPYEQYF
-	14	TRBJ2-5	TRBV18	-	CASSPPRPQETQYF